This TCR beta chain originates from a study of T cells after yellow fever vaccination. Study overall: Preparation used SMART-Seq v4 Ultra Low Input for the low-cell-number fractions.

The 5'RACE template-switching step produced TCR cDNA and added a universal primer site and UMIs. TCRdb itself ran the 5' RACE reads through MiXCR, one entry per CDR3 protein. The table records 300,000 or so distinct CDR3 sequences, roughly 4% of them present only once. A note on this clonotype: The antigen is unknown.

Study-wide results and limits: Booster sampling recovered most clones from primary vaccination (nearly 98% CD4, around 90% CD8).

CDR3 size: 12 residues. The germline V and J ends were trimmed by 10 bases and 9 bases, with 16 bases remaining between them. The TCR originated in a man between 18 and 29 years old who received the YFV17D yellow fever vaccine. This sample comprised PBMCs, obtained 5 days after the yellow fever booster vaccination. This chain connects TRBV12-3 or TRBV12-4 to TRBJ2-4, with D perhaps matching TRBD1 or TRBD2 (6 bases each). CDR3 loop: CATCRGGSIQYF. The CDR3, as DNA: TGTGCCACATGCCGAGGGGGGAGCATTCAGTACTTC.